Following are 6 T cell receptor beta chains from one sample sequenced in a study of T cells in localized non-small cell lung cancer. Profiled with immunoSEQ multiplex PCR; TCRdb holds only in-frame clones, not every one. The sample includes a few thousand clones, more than 20% seen only once; the top ten take about 17%. Source: lung tumor tissue, taken before any cancer treatment. These receptors originate from a female donor over 55 with stage III lung adenocarcinoma.

This clone was observed a few times. This chain joins TRBV6-8 and TRBJ2-7; 10 nucleotides align to TRBD2. CDR3 size: 15 residues. V was pared by 2 bases and J by 6 bases, with 7 bases of the junction left unmatched. In germline, CDR1 is MNHGY, CDR2 SAAAGT. The CDR3 DNA is TGTGCCAGCAGTTACCCTAGCGGGAGACGTCTCGAGCAGTACTTC. This translates into CASSYPSGRRLEQYF.

This clone was picked up a small number of times. V and J are TRBV11-3 and TRBJ2-5, with 12 positions matching TRBD2. The CDR3 runs 14 residues. V shed 2 bases and J 7 bases; nucleotides not matched to a gene: 2. Germline CDR1 reads SGHNT; CDR2 reads YENEEA. The CDR3 nucleotides read TGTGCCAGCAGCTTACTAGCGGGAGGGGGGACCCAGTACTTC. This gives the protein CASSLLAGGGTQYF. Combining the CDR3 with reference TRBV11-3 and TRBJ2-5 gives the whole variable domain EAGVVQSPRYKIIEKKQPVAFWCNPISGHNTLYWYLQNLGQGPELLIRYENEEAVDDSQLPKDRFSAERLKGVDSTLKIQPAELGDSAVYLCASSLLAGGGTQYFGPGTRLLVL.

In its sample, this clone was seen a few times. CDR3: CASSRTQGSNEQYF. CDR3 nucleotides: TGTGCCAGCAGTAGGACTCAGGGGAGCAACGAGCAGTACTTC. This chain uses TRBV6-8 with TRBJ2-7; TRBD1 is a possible D gene (6 bases). The CDR3 length is 14 residues. Germline V gene sequence: CDR1 MNHGY, CDR2 SAAAGT. V was pared by 5 bases and J by 5 bases, with 16 bases between.

Within the sample, this clone is medium-sized (0.01 to 0.1%). V is TRBV9 and J is TRBJ2-7, with a tentative D call TRBD2 (5 bases). The CDR3 has 14 amino acids. With 0 bases removed from V and 7 bases from J, the gap between germline ends came to 14 bases. Germline V gene lookup returns CDR1 SGDLS and CDR2 YYNGEE. CDR3 sequence: CASSVGGAPLEQYF. The CDR3 DNA is TGTGCCAGCAGCGTAGGGGGAGCCCCTTTGGAGCAGTACTTC.

This clone is classed as medium-sized. The J gene is TRBJ1-1, the V gene TRBV6-8; a possible D gene is TRBD1 (6 bases). Germline V gene lookup returns CDR1 MNHGY and CDR2 SAAAGT. Between the trimmed V and J ends, which lost 8 bases and 6 bases, there was a span of 19 bases. CDR3 length: 14 residues. CDR3 sequence: CASRGAGTLAEAFF. Written as DNA, the CDR3 is TGTGCCAGCCGCGGGGCAGGGACATTGGCTGAAGCTTTCTTT.

The CDR3 nucleotides are TGTGCCAGCAGCGTAGCTAGGACTAGCGGGAGATGGGAAGAGACCCAGTACTTC. Its translation is CASSVARTSGRWEETQYF. The chain recombines TRBV9 with TRBJ2-5; 13 bases match TRBD2. Germline CDR1 SGDLS, CDR2 YYNGEE. The CDR3 covers 18 residues. V gave up 0 bases and J gave up 3 bases; unmatched junction bases: 8.